These 29 T cell receptor beta chains originate from one sample sequenced in a study of T cell responses to AZD1222 COVID-19 vaccine. The data were produced by immunoSEQ multiplex PCR, yet TCRdb's version contains in-frame clones alone and is incomplete. Of 100,000 to 120,000 clones in the sample, roughly 92% are singletons; the top ten hold 2% to 3%. The sample was peripheral blood, taken 28 days after the second AZD1222 dose. The source is an adult who received the AZD1222 COVID-19 vaccine.

The chain combines TRBV28 with TRBJ2-4; a weak D match, TRBD2 (5 bases). Germline lookup yields CDR1 MDHEN and CDR2 SYDVKM. Trimming cost V 4 bases and J 7 bases, with 17 bases left between them. The CDR3 has 15 residues. As DNA, the CDR3 is TGTGCCAGCAGTTCCCTGAGGAGGATGGTTAACATTCAGTACTTC. Translating it yields CASSSLRRMVNIQYF. The full variable domain, completed using reference TRBV28 and TRBJ2-4, is DVKVTQSSRYLVKRTGEKVFLECVQDMDHENMFWYRQDPGLGLRLIYFSYDVKMKEKGDIPEGYSVSREKKERFSLILESASTNQTSMYLCASSSLRRMVNIQYFGAGTRLSVL.

Of note for this clone: The junction and the germline gene differ at one end; a read error may be behind it. In nucleotides, the CDR3 is TGTGCCAGCAGGTTGGGACGTTCGTTTTCACCCCTCCACTTT. It yields the protein CASRLGRSFSPLHF. The chain combines TRBV5-6 with TRBJ1-6, with D perhaps matching TRBD1 (5 bases). This CDR3 is 14 amino acids long. CDR1 and CDR2 (germline): SGHDT, YYEEEE.

V and J are TRBV7-8 and TRBJ2-7; the match to TRBD2 covers 7 bases. Trimming at V came to 5 bases and at J to 3 bases, leaving 4 bases not matched to a gene. The length of the CDR3 is 13 residues. Germline V lookup: CDR1 SGHVS, CDR2 FQNEAQ. The CDR3 region is CASSTGRVYEQYF. In DNA form, the CDR3 reads TGTGCCAGCAGCACTGGGAGGGTCTACGAGCAGTACTTC.

This sequence joins TRBV5-4 and TRBJ1-2, with 9 bases matching TRBD1. Germline V gene sequence: CDR1 SGHNT, CDR2 YYREEE (reference sequence). This CDR3 contains 14 residues. The V segment lost 3 bases and the J segment 6 bases; nucleotides outside the gene matches: 6. The CDR3 bases are TGTGCCAGCAGCTGGGGACAGGGAGTCGATGGCTACACCTTC. Amino acids: CASSWGQGVDGYTF.

In its sample, this clone was seen a few times. V gene TRBV4-1 combines with J gene TRBJ2-5; 10 nucleotides match TRBD2. V gave up 0 bases and J gave up 5 bases; unmatched junction bases: 9. The CDR3 covers 17 residues. In germline, CDR1 is MGHRA, CDR2 YSYEKL. As DNA, the CDR3 is TGCGCCAGCAGCCAAGATGGGATAGCGGGGGGCCGGGAGACCCAGTACTTC. It specifies CASSQDGIAGGRETQYF.

The chain couples TRBV5-6 to TRBJ2-1; 12 bases fit TRBD2. V was pared by 0 bases and J by 9 bases, with 7 bases of the junction left unmatched. The CDR3 runs to 16 residues. CDR1 is SGHDT and CDR2 is YYEEEE in the germline V gene. CDR3 bases: TGTGCCAGCAGCTTGGGCCCTAGCGGGGGGGTAGGTGAGCAGTTCTTC. Translating it yields CASSLGPSGGVGEQFF.

The chain is built from TRBV12-3 or TRBV12-4 and TRBJ2-1; 7 nucleotides align to TRBD2. Trimming took 1 base from V and 13 from J; bases not matched to a gene: 1. The CDR3 covers 11 residues. CDR3 in amino acids: CASSLVTSQFF. In nucleotides, the CDR3 is TGTGCCAGCAGTTTAGTGACTAGCCAGTTCTTC.

The rearrangement links TRBV4-1 to TRBJ2-2; D possibly corresponds to TRBD2 (6 bases). CDR1 is MGHRA and CDR2 is YSYEKL in the germline V gene. This CDR3 has 18 residues. Trimming removed 4 bases at V and 0 bases at J, with 18 bases between. The chain's CDR3 is CASSLAPGDVANTGELFF. The CDR3 region has the DNA TGCGCCAGCAGCCTCGCGCCGGGGGATGTCGCGAACACCGGGGAGCTGTTTTTT.

The rearrangement links TRBV9 to TRBJ2-7; 9 bases map to TRBD1. Looked up from germline, CDR1 is SGDLS and CDR2 is YYNGEE. After removal of 2 bases from V and 5 bases from J, the junction contained 8 bases not matched to a gene. The CDR3 covers 15 residues. The CDR3 sequence is CASSVWDRATHEQYF. DNA for the CDR3: TGTGCCAGCAGCGTCTGGGACAGGGCAACCCACGAGCAGTACTTC.

The rearrangement joins TRBV27 to TRBJ1-1; perhaps TRBD1 as D (5 bases). The length of the CDR3 is 15 residues. The germline gives CDR1 MNHEY, CDR2 SMNVEV (reference sequence). Trimming pared 5 bases from V and 6 bases from J, leaving 19 bases between. CDR3 nucleotides: TGTGCCAGCAGTCCACTCCGGGCAGGGAGGTCTGAAGCTTTCTTT. It yields the protein CASSPLRAGRSEAFF.

This clone was detected once. This specimen includes other DNA sequences encoding the same CDR3. The gene calls are TRBV11-2 and TRBJ1-4; unclear D gene. V was cut by 0 bases and J by 3 bases, with 5 bases left in between. There are 14 residues in the CDR3. Looked up from germline, CDR1 is SGHAT and CDR2 is FQNNGV. The CDR3 sequence: CASSLDPANEKLFF. DNA for the CDR3: TGTGCCAGCAGCTTAGACCCCGCTAATGAAAAACTGTTTTTT. Together with reference TRBV11-2 and TRBJ1-4, the CDR3 gives the full variable domain: EAGVAQSPRYKIIEKRQSVAFWCNPISGHATLYWYQQILGQGPKLLIQFQNNGVVDDSQLPKDRFSAERLKGVDSTLKIQPAKLEDSAVYLCASSLDPANEKLFFGSGTQLSVL.

The chain carries TRBV9 and TRBJ1-5; a possible D gene is TRBD1 (6 bases). This CDR3 region has 13 residues. V was clipped by 4 bases and J by 5 bases, with 10 bases between them. In germline, CDR1 is SGDLS, CDR2 YYNGEE. CDR3 DNA: TGTGCCAGCAGCAGAGGGGGGGATCAGCCCCAGCATTTT. Amino acids: CASSRGGDQPQHF.

This rearrangement joins TRBV10-3 to TRBJ1-2, with D unclear. Trimming shortened V by 6 bases and J by 1 base, and 12 bases separated the two germline ends. Per germline, CDR1 ENHRY and CDR2 SYGVKD. The CDR3 runs to 14 residues. The CDR3 is CAIRITGNNYGYTF. The CDR3 nucleotides read TGTGCCATCAGGATCACGGGAAATAACTATGGCTACACCTTC.

About this clone itself: The junction differs from germline at one of its ends, possibly a read error. The chain links TRBV7-7 to TRBJ2-5; D assignment may be TRBD1 or TRBD2 (6 bases each). Per the germline V gene, CDR1 is SSHAT and CDR2 is FNYEAQ (reference sequence). The CDR3 sequence is 17 residues long. Written as DNA, the CDR3 is TGTGCTAGCAGTTCCCCATCCGGGACATGGGGGGAAGAGACCCAGTACTTC. Translating it yields CASSSPSGTWGEETQYF.

The V gene is TRBV11-3, the J gene TRBJ2-1; D remains ambiguous. CDR1 is SGHNT and CDR2 is YENEEA in the germline V gene. The CDR3 spans 12 residues. Trimming took 1 base from V and 6 from J, leaving 4 bases between them. Here the CDR3 reads CASSLGRNEQFF. The CDR3 DNA follows: TGTGCCAGCAGCTTAGGACGCAATGAGCAGTTCTTC.

This clone was picked up one time. This rearrangement joins TRBV7-2 to TRBJ1-3; D call uncertain. The germline V and J ends were trimmed by 5 bases and 6 bases, with 17 bases remaining between them. The CDR3 extends over 15 amino acids. Per germline, CDR1 SGHTA and CDR2 FQGNSA. CDR3 DNA: TGTGCCAGCAGCCCGAGGGAGTCGGCGGCAAACACCATATATTTT. This gives the protein CASSPRESAANTIYF.

The chain joins TRBV11-2 to TRBJ2-5; TRBD2 is a possible D gene (7 bases). The CDR3 has 16 residues. V shed 6 bases and J shed 0 bases, with 17 bases lying between them. Germline CDR1 SGHAT, CDR2 FQNNGV. Here the CDR3 DNA reads TGTGCCAGCAGTTCGGCGGGGGCGACGTACCAAGAGACCCAGTACTTC. As protein: CASSSAGATYQETQYF. Drawing the rest from reference TRBV11-2 and TRBJ2-5, the complete variable domain is EAGVAQSPRYKIIEKRQSVAFWCNPISGHATLYWYQQILGQGPKLLIQFQNNGVVDDSQLPKDRFSAERLKGVDSTLKIQPAKLEDSAVYLCASSSAGATYQETQYFGPGTRLLVL.

The rearrangement uses TRBV9 and TRBJ2-5; 8 nucleotides agree with TRBD1. Germline CDR1 is SGDLS and CDR2 is YYNGEE. Losses at the gene ends were 4 bases for V and 1 base for J; bases not matched to a gene: 6. CDR3 length: 15 amino acids. This CDR3 reads CASSLGQGIQETQYF. CDR3 sequence (DNA): TGTGCCAGCAGCCTCGGACAGGGAATCCAAGAGACCCAGTACTTC.

The count of this clone is one. The rearrangement joins TRBV19 to TRBJ1-6; TRBD1 aligns across 7 bases. Germline loops: CDR1 LNHDA, CDR2 SQIVND (reference sequence). The CDR3 sequence is 13 residues long. V trimming: 9 bases; J trimming: 10 bases; junction bases outside the gene matches: 9. As DNA, the CDR3 is TGTGCCAGCAAGGACAGGTTGACGTCACCCCTCCACTTT. Its translation is CASKDRLTSPLHF.

The rearrangement joins TRBV6-5 to TRBJ1-6, with D hard to call. CDR3 size: 12 residues. The V gene lost 4 bases and the J gene lost 13 bases, with 11 bases spanning the gap. Per the germline V gene, CDR1 is MNHEY and CDR2 is SVGAGI. The CDR3 DNA follows: TGTGCCAGCAGTTCACCCCCCCTGCCCCTCCACTTT. Translated: CASSSPPLPLHF.

The chain is built from TRBV18 and TRBJ1-1; a possible D gene is TRBD1 (5 bases). V dropped 1 base and J dropped 2 bases, with 8 bases sitting between them. Germline values: CDR1 KGHSH, CDR2 LQKENI. The CDR3 contains 14 residues. The CDR3 DNA reads as TGTGCCAGCTCACCACGGGGGATCAACACTGAAGCTTTCTTT. It translates to CASSPRGINTEAFF. Variable domain in full (rest from reference TRBV18 and TRBJ1-1): NAGVMQNPRHLVRRRGQEARLRCSPMKGHSHVYWYRQLPEEGLKFMVYLQKENIIDESGMPKERFSAEFPKEGPSILRIQQVVRGDSAAYFCASSPRGINTEAFFGQGTRLTVV.

V is TRBV7-2 and J is TRBJ1-6; 7 nucleotides line up with TRBD1. The germline CDR1 and CDR2 sequences are SGHTA and FQGNSA. V trimming: 0 bases; J trimming: 10 bases; junction bases outside the gene matches: 9. The CDR3 totals 16 residues. The CDR3, as DNA: TGTGCCAGCAGCTTAGCGATTGACAGGGTTCGATCACCCCTCCACTTT. Its protein product is CASSLAIDRVRSPLHF.

The CDR3 bases are TGCGCCAGCAGGCGACAGGGAATCCGGGATGGCTACACCTTC. Encoded protein: CASRRQGIRDGYTF. This sequence joins TRBV4-3 and TRBJ1-2; 7 bases are shared with TRBD1. CDR1 and CDR2 from the germline V gene are LGHNA and YSLEER. The CDR3 totals 14 residues. V lost 6 bases and J lost 6; bases outside the gene matches: 10.

Here the CDR3 DNA reads TGTGCCAGCAGCCATCCCGGGGCAGGTGGCTACACCTTC. Protein: CASSHPGAGGYTF. V usage is TRBV7-8 and J usage is TRBJ1-2; perhaps TRBD1 as D (5 bases). V shed 5 bases and J shed 7 bases, with 14 bases lying between them. In germline, CDR1 is SGHVS, CDR2 FQNEAQ. CDR3 size: 13 residues. The entire variable domain, with the rest obtained from reference TRBV7-8 and TRBJ1-2, is as follows: GAGVSQSPRYKVAKRGQDVALRCDPISGHVSLFWYQQALGQGPEFLTYFQNEAQLDKSGLPSDRFFAERPEGSVSTLKIQRTQQEDSAVYLCASSHPGAGGYTFGSGTRLTVV.

The J gene is TRBJ2-3, the V gene TRBV6-5; no definite D call. Trimming stripped 4 bases from V and 2 bases from J, with 16 bases between. The CDR3 is 16 amino acids. Germline CDR1 reads MNHEY; CDR2 reads SVGAGI. CDR3 sequence (DNA): TGTGCCAGCAGTTCCGCCTCCGCCCAGGACACAGATACGCAGTATTTT. This translates into CASSSASAQDTDTQYF.

This clone showed up just a few times. The chain carries TRBV5-1 and TRBJ1-4; the match to TRBD1 covers 7 bases. Germline CDR1 and CDR2: SGHRS and YFSETQ. J gave up 6 bases and V 2 bases, and 7 bases lay outside the gene matches. This CDR3 is built from 15 residues. The CDR3 here is CASSFLGDSDEKLFF. CDR3 bases: TGCGCCAGCAGCTTTTTGGGGGACAGTGATGAAAAACTGTTTTTT.

A remark on this clone: The junction and the germline gene differ at one end; a read error may be behind it. The V gene is TRBV2, the J gene TRBJ2-2; D is unclear. Germline V gives CDR1 SNHLY, CDR2 FYNNEI. The CDR3 extends over 17 amino acids. The CDR3 here is CASSEDRHYLNTGELFF. DNA for the CDR3: TGTGCCAGCAGCGAAGATCGTCACTACCTGAACACCGGGGAGCTGTTTTTT.

This chain connects TRBV18 to TRBJ1-1; D is unresolved. Germline V gives CDR1 KGHSH, CDR2 LQKENI. Trimming removed 5 bases from V and 3 bases from J, with 13 bases in between. This CDR3 spans 14 amino acids. CDR3 loop: CASSVTIRDTEAFF. The CDR3, as DNA: TGTGCCAGCTCAGTGACGATTCGCGACACTGAAGCTTTCTTT.

The J gene is TRBJ1-5, the V gene TRBV11-2; D not resolved. The ends were cut back, 5 bases at V and 5 bases at J, with 7 bases in the middle. Germline V gene sequence: CDR1 SGHAT, CDR2 FQNNGV. The CDR3 totals 12 residues. CDR3 nucleotides: TGTGCCAGCAGCGGGGATGATCAGCCCCAGCATTTT. Protein sequence: CASSGDDQPQHF.